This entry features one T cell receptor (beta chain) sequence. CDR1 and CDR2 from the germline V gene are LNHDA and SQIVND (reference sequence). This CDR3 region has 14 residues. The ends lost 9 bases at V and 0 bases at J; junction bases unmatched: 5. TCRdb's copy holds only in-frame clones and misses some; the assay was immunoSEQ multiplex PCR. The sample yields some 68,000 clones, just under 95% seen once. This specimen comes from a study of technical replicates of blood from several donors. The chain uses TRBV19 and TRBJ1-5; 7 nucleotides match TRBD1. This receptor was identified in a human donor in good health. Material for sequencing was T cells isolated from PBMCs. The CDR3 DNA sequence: TGTGCCAGCCAGGGGGGCTATAGCAATCAGCCCCAGCATTTT. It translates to CASQGGYSNQPQHF.